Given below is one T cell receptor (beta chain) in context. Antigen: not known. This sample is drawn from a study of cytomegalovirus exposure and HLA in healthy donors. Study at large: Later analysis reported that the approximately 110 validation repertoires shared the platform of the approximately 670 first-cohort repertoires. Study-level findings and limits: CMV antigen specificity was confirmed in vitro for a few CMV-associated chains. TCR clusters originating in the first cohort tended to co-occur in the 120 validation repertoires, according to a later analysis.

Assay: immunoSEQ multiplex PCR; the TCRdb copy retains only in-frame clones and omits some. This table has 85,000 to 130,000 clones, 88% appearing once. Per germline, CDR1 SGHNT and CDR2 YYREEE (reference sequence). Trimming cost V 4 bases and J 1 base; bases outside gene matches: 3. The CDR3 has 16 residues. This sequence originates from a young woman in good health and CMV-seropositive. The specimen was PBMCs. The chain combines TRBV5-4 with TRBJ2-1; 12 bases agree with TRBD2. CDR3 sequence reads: CASSPGTSGSYNEQFF. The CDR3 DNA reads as TGTGCCAGCAGCCCCGGGACTAGCGGGTCCTACAATGAGCAGTTCTTC.